This TCR beta chain was documented in a study of shared clonotypes between healthy human individuals. Study conclusions and caveats: Against clonotypes common to all four donors, non-shared ones had lower generation probabilities.

Notes on this clone: Its antigen is unknown.

Samples underwent the assay at deep level. Profiling relied on immunoSEQ multiplex PCR, and the TCRdb table lists in-frame clones only, not all of them. The repertoire holds hundreds of thousands of clones, with 55% to 85% as singletons. The sequenced material came from memory CD4+ T cells sorted from blood. Subset noted: CD45RA-negative fraction. This TCR came from a woman aged 25 to 45 in good health.

The CDR3 loop reads CASSPPWGRSQETQYF. CDR3 DNA: TGTGCCAGCAGTCCCCCGTGGGGCAGGTCCCAAGAGACCCAGTACTTC. V is TRBV28 and J is TRBJ2-5; D perhaps matches TRBD1 (5 bases). CDR3 length: 16 amino acids. The germline CDR1 and CDR2 sequences are MDHEN and SYDVKM. Between the trimmed V and J ends, which lost 5 bases and 1 base, there was a span of 17 bases.